Each of the 12 T cell receptor beta chains below was sequenced from the same sample in a study of T cell responses to AZD1222 COVID-19 vaccine. Sequencing was performed with immunoSEQ multiplex PCR; in TCRdb, only in-frame clones are kept and a portion is missing. The sample contains fewer than 75,000 clones, about 89% of which appear only once. This specimen consisted of peripheral blood, obtained 28 days after the second dose of the MenACWY control vaccine. The receptors come from an adult who received the MenACWY meningococcal vaccine as a control.

The V call is TRBV27, the J call TRBJ2-7; D may be TRBD2 (5 bases). V was clipped by 6 bases and J by 3 bases, with 15 bases between them. Germline V CDR1 and CDR2: MNHEY, SMNVEV (reference sequence). CDR3 size: 14 residues. The CDR3 loop reads CASSEDFSSYEQYF. The DNA for the CDR3 is TGTGCCAGCAGCGAGGACTTTTCAAGCTACGAGCAGTACTTC.

The genes are TRBV27 and TRBJ2-1; TRBD1 agrees at 9 bases. The trim removed 4 bases at V and 6 bases at J, leaving 7 bases unmatched. Germline V gives CDR1 MNHEY, CDR2 SMNVEV (reference sequence). The CDR3 has 15 residues. The CDR3 coding sequence is TGTGCCAGCAGTTCCCAGGGACAGGGAACCAATGAGCAGTTCTTC. Translated: CASSSQGQGTNEQFF.

V usage is TRBV19 and J usage is TRBJ1-4; maybe TRBD1 (5 bases). Per germline, CDR1 LNHDA and CDR2 SQIVND (reference sequence). The V gene lost 6 bases and the J gene lost 2 bases, with 7 bases spanning the gap. The CDR3 has 13 amino acids. For the CDR3, the DNA is TGTGCCAGTAGCCGACAGACTAATGAAAAACTGTTTTTT. This gives the protein CASSRQTNEKLFF.

The V call is TRBV7-2, the J call TRBJ2-7, with a possible D match to TRBD1 (6 bases). The CDR3 totals 16 residues. Germline V gene data show CDR1 as SGHTA and CDR2 as FQGNSA. The V end was cut by 5 bases, the J end by 4 bases, with 21 bases between. CDR3 protein: CASSSLIGGFGYEQYF. CDR3 bases: TGTGCCAGCAGCAGTCTAATAGGGGGATTTGGGTACGAGCAGTACTTC.

CDR3 protein: CASSFGLDTGELFF. Written as DNA, the CDR3 is TGTGCCAGCAGCTTCGGGTTGGACACCGGGGAGCTGTTTTTT. The V and J genes are TRBV7-9 and TRBJ2-2; D uncertain. This CDR3 has 14 residues. V was cut by 3 bases and J by 3 bases, with 8 bases left in between. Per the germline V gene, CDR1 is SEHNR and CDR2 is FQNEAQ (reference sequence).

The chain combines TRBV5-4 with TRBJ2-1; D remains unclear. The CDR3 covers 14 residues. CDR1 and CDR2 (germline): SGHNT, YYREEE (reference sequence). Trimming took off 5 bases at V and 0 bases at J, with 9 bases between the two ends. Written as DNA, the CDR3 is TGTGCCAGCAGACCGGAGAGCTCCTACAATGAGCAGTTCTTC. Translating gives CASRPESSYNEQFF.

This sequence joins TRBV10-2 and TRBJ2-3; no definite D call. CDR3 length: 16 residues. The germline V and J ends were trimmed by 0 bases and 0 bases, with 10 bases remaining between them. Germline lookup yields CDR1 WSHSY and CDR2 SAAADI. CDR3 sequence reads: CASSESSGVSTDTQYF. For the CDR3, the DNA is TGCGCCAGCAGTGAGTCCTCTGGCGTCAGCACAGATACGCAGTATTTT.

This chain uses TRBV28 with TRBJ2-7; the D gene could be TRBD1 or TRBD2 (5 bases each). V dropped 6 bases and J dropped 3 bases, with 15 bases sitting between them. CDR1 is MDHEN and CDR2 is SYDVKM in the germline V gene. CDR3 length: 14 amino acids. The CDR3 sequence: CASRAGTAVYEQYF. The CDR3 DNA reads TGTGCCAGCAGGGCTGGGACGGCTGTCTACGAGCAGTACTTC.

The chain uses TRBV6-1 and TRBJ1-5; D is perhaps TRBD1 (5 bases). Germline V gene sequence: CDR1 MNHNS, CDR2 SASEGT. The CDR3 loop spans 13 amino acids. The V end lost 3 bases, the J end lost 7 bases, and 10 bases lay between the germline ends. The CDR3 is CASSDAGWQPQHF. The CDR3 nucleotides read TGTGCCAGCAGTGATGCAGGGTGGCAGCCCCAGCATTTT.

The V gene is TRBV28, the J gene TRBJ2-7; D remains unclear. CDR3 size: 13 residues. The V gene's germline CDR1 is MDHEN and CDR2 SYDVKM. Trimming stripped 7 bases from V and 6 bases from J, with 16 bases between. For the CDR3, the DNA is TGTGCCAGCACCCTCTCTTGGTTTTCCGAGCAGTACTTC. Its protein is CASTLSWFSEQYF.

The CDR3 loop reads CASSQDPAGVGEQFF. The CDR3 bases are TGTGCCAGCAGCCAAGATCCAGCGGGAGTTGGTGAGCAGTTCTTC. J is TRBJ2-1 and V is TRBV14; 8 positions agree with TRBD2. The J segment lost 9 bases and the V segment lost 0 bases, leaving 7 bases of the junction unmatched. This CDR3 comprises 15 residues. Germline V gives CDR1 SGHDN, CDR2 FVKESK.

The count of this clone is one. CDR3 bases: TGTGCCAGCAGCGTAGGGGGGTATGTTAATGAAAAACTGTTTTTT. Translation gives CASSVGGYVNEKLFF. The J gene is TRBJ1-4, the V gene TRBV9; the D gene is possibly TRBD1 (5 bases). The CDR3 length is 15 residues. V was trimmed by 0 bases and J by 4 bases, leaving 10 bases between them. Germline V gene lookup returns CDR1 SGDLS and CDR2 YYNGEE.